What follows are 18 T cell receptor beta chains derived from one specimen sequenced in a study of blood T cell repertoires in COVID-19. Produced via immunoSEQ multiplex PCR; TCRdb's table is partial and in-frame only. In the table there are some 96,000 clones, 88% of which are singletons. The sequenced sample was peripheral blood. All receptors derive from a human donor in a cohort sampled during active COVID-19.

The V call is TRBV3-1 (or the pseudogene TRBV3-2), the J call TRBJ2-1; D is possibly TRBD2 (5 bases). CDR3 length: 16 residues. Germline CDR1 reads LGHDT; CDR2 reads YNNKEL (reference sequence). The ends were cut back, 2 bases at V and 3 bases at J, with 14 bases in the middle. The CDR3 protein is CASSQRGRVDYNEQFF. CDR3 in DNA: TGTGCCAGCAGCCAACGGGGAAGGGTTGACTACAATGAGCAGTTCTTC.

This chain joins TRBV6-6 and TRBJ1-5, with a weak D call TRBD1 (5 bases). Germline values: CDR1 MNHNY, CDR2 SVGAGI (reference sequence). The V end was cut by 6 bases, the J end by 3 bases, with 15 bases between. The CDR3 totals 15 residues. The CDR3 loop reads CASRLQVGNNQPQHF. The CDR3 region has the DNA TGTGCCAGCAGACTACAGGTAGGCAACAATCAGCCCCAGCATTTT.

The rearrangement uses TRBV19 and TRBJ1-3; D gene unclear. CDR1 and CDR2 from the germline V gene are LNHDA and SQIVND (reference sequence). Trimming stripped 1 base from V and 0 bases from J, with 4 bases between. CDR3 length: 14 amino acids. The CDR3 is CASSIAFSGNTIYF. The CDR3 DNA is TGTGCCAGTAGTATAGCCTTCTCTGGAAACACCATATATTTT. Together with reference TRBV19 and TRBJ1-3, the CDR3 gives the full variable domain: DGGITQSPKYLFRKEGQNVTLSCEQNLNHDAMYWYRQDPGQGLRLIYYSQIVNDFQKGDIAEGYSVSREKKESFPLTVTSAQKNPTAFYLCASSIAFSGNTIYFGEGSWLTVV.

The CDR3 protein is CASSRTSGYQETQYF. The DNA for the CDR3 is TGTGCCAGCAGCCGGACTAGCGGGTACCAAGAGACCCAGTACTTC. The V gene is TRBV6-5, the J gene TRBJ2-5; the match to TRBD2 covers 11 bases. This CDR3 comprises 15 residues. Per germline, CDR1 MNHEY and CDR2 SVGAGI. The V and J ends lost 6 bases and 0 bases, in that order; junction bases with no gene match: 3.

This clone is a singleton in its sample. This chain connects TRBV5-1 to TRBJ2-7, with 12 bases identical to TRBD2. The V gene's germline CDR1 is SGHRS and CDR2 YFSETQ. V lost 0 bases to trimming and J lost 4 bases; unmatched junction nucleotides: 5. The CDR3 has 16 residues. In nucleotides, the CDR3 is TGCGCCAGCAGCTTGGCTAGCGGGAGGGCCGAATACGAGCAGTACTTC. It encodes CASSLASGRAEYEQYF.

This clone occurred a few times. DNA for the CDR3: TGTGCCAGCAGCTTTGCAGGGGGCGCTGGCACCGGGGAGCTGTTTTTT. Translated: CASSFAGGAGTGELFF. The chain has TRBV5-5 and TRBJ2-2, with 8 bases aligning to TRBD1. V lost 2 bases, J lost 4 bases, and 7 bases stayed unmatched. There are 16 residues in the CDR3. Germline V CDR1 and CDR2: SGHKS, YYEKEE (reference sequence).

In this sample, this clone turned up many times. This rearrangement joins TRBV15 to TRBJ1-1; D may be TRBD1 (5 bases). Germline lookup yields CDR1 LNHNV and CDR2 YYDKDF (reference sequence). The CDR3 runs 15 residues. Trimming removed 0 bases at V and 11 bases at J, with 19 bases between. CDR3 amino acids: CATSRDGSPQGTAFF. In DNA, the CDR3 is TGTGCCACCAGCAGAGATGGATCTCCCCAGGGTACGGCTTTCTTT.

The chain carries TRBV19 and TRBJ2-2; D uncertain. V was cut by 7 bases and J by 0 bases, with 9 bases left in between. Germline V gene lookup returns CDR1 LNHDA and CDR2 SQIVND (reference sequence). The CDR3 extends over 14 amino acids. CDR3 nucleotide sequence: TGTGCCAGTATGCCAGGCTCGAACACCGGGGAGCTGTTTTTT. Encoded protein: CASMPGSNTGELFF. Filled out from reference TRBV19 and TRBJ2-2, the complete variable domain reads DGGITQSPKYLFRKEGQNVTLSCEQNLNHDAMYWYRQDPGQGLRLIYYSQIVNDFQKGDIAEGYSVSREKKESFPLTVTSAQKNPTAFYLCASMPGSNTGELFFGEGSRLTVL.

The chain joins TRBV6-5 to TRBJ2-2, with D possibly matching TRBD1 (5 bases). CDR3 length: 14 residues. The V end lost 5 bases, the J end lost 2 bases, and 9 bases lay between the germline ends. CDR1 MNHEY and CDR2 SVGAGI come from the germline V gene. DNA of the CDR3: TGTGCCAGCAGTATAGGGGCTAACACCGGGGAGCTGTTTTTT. Translating it yields CASSIGANTGELFF.

This clone was counted many times. This chain uses TRBV7-2 with TRBJ2-7; the D is unclear. Trimming pared 1 base from V and 4 bases from J, leaving 8 bases between. Germline assignment: CDR1 SGHTA and CDR2 FQGNSA. This CDR3 region has 13 residues. The CDR3 loop is CASSLEPQYEQYF. DNA of the CDR3: TGTGCCAGCAGCTTAGAGCCTCAATACGAGCAGTACTTC.

J is TRBJ2-5 and V is TRBV28, with 7 bases that match TRBD1. Germline assignment: CDR1 MDHEN and CDR2 SYDVKM. The CDR3 runs to 15 residues. V shed 6 bases, J shed 5 bases, and the junction held 12 bases outside the gene matches. The CDR3 here is CASSQSQGDGETQYF. In nucleotides, the CDR3 is TGTGCCAGCAGCCAAAGCCAGGGGGACGGGGAGACCCAGTACTTC.

This clone appeared a few times. Written as DNA, the CDR3 is TGTGCCAGCAGTTATGTCGGGAGGGCGTCTGAGCAGTACTTC. Translation: CASSYVGRASEQYF. This chain uses TRBV6-2 or TRBV6-3 with TRBJ2-7; 8 nucleotides match TRBD2. J lost 7 bases, V lost 3 bases, and 8 bases had no gene match. Per germline, CDR1 MNHEY and CDR2 SVGEGT. CDR3 length equals 14 residues.

The chain carries TRBV5-1 and TRBJ2-1, with 10 nucleotides matching TRBD1. CDR1 SGHRS and CDR2 YFSETQ come from the germline V gene. V gave up 7 bases and J gave up 6 bases; unmatched junction bases: 13. The CDR3 covers 16 residues. CDR3 sequence (DNA): TGCGCCAGCCTACAAGGAACCGGGACAGGGGTCAATGAGCAGTTCTTC. As protein: CASLQGTGTGVNEQFF.

CDR3 in amino acids: CASSVVSGSYEQFF. The CDR3 region has the DNA TGTGCCAGCAGCGTTGTAAGCGGGAGCTATGAGCAGTTCTTC. The V and J genes are TRBV9 and TRBJ2-1; 8 positions match TRBD2. V dropped 2 bases and J dropped 8; count of bases not matched to a gene: 6. The germline V gene encodes CDR1 SGDLS and CDR2 YYNGEE. The CDR3 is 14 residues long.

This chain uses TRBV6-1 with TRBJ1-1; no firm D call. The CDR3 has 13 residues. V was pared by 0 bases and J by 4 bases, with 6 bases between. Germline loops: CDR1 MNHNS, CDR2 SASEGT. CDR3 bases: TGTGCCAGCAGTGAAGCGCGCGGCACTGAAGCTTTCTTT. Its translation is CASSEARGTEAFF.

This rearrangement joins TRBV1 to TRBJ1-1. TRBV1 is listed as a pseudogene. There are 17 residues in the CDR3. The CDR3: CTSSHGGSPSMNTEAFF. Here the CDR3 DNA reads TGCACCAGCAGCCACGGGGGTTCCCCCTCGATGAACACTGAAGCTTTCTTT.

The rearrangement uses TRBV7-2 and TRBJ2-3, with TRBD2 matching over 8 bases. V lost 2 bases and J lost 2; bases outside the gene matches: 9. CDR1 is SGHTA and CDR2 is FQGNSA in the germline V gene. This CDR3 contains 17 residues. In DNA, the CDR3 is TGTGCCAGCAGCTTACGTTGGCGGGAGGTTGTCACAGATACGCAGTATTTT. It encodes CASSLRWREVVTDTQYF.

DNA of the CDR3: TGTGCCAGCAGTTTAAAGGGGTTCTACGAGCAGTACTTC. Amino acid sequence: CASSLKGFYEQYF. The chain couples TRBV27 to TRBJ2-7; tentatively, D is TRBD1 (5 bases). V lost 2 bases and J 3 bases, leaving 8 bases between the germline ends. The germline CDR1 and CDR2 sequences are MNHEY and SMNVEV (reference sequence). The CDR3 spans 13 residues.